One and the same sample provided the 13 T cell receptor beta chains below, sequenced in a study of blood T cells in healthy people across ages. A second PCR of 7 to 11 cycles used a sample-barcoded 5' primer and a J-beta primer mix. TCRdb analysed the 5' RACE reads with MiXCR anew, one entry per CDR3 protein. The sample shows 600,000 to 1,000,000 distinct CDR3 sequences, roughly 64% of them seen only once. What was sequenced was blood. All receptors come from a man aged 30 to 39 in good health.

The chain couples TRBV10-3 to TRBJ2-1; 10 positions agree with TRBD2. The V gene's germline CDR1 is ENHRY and CDR2 SYGVKD. The CDR3 loop spans 16 amino acids. V lost 5 bases to trimming and J lost 2 bases; unmatched junction nucleotides: 6. The CDR3 here is CAISNKSGGAYNEQFF. The CDR3 DNA reads TGTGCCATCAGTAACAAGAGCGGGGGGGCCTACAATGAGCAGTTCTTC.

V usage is TRBV4-1 and J usage is TRBJ2-7, with a possible D match to TRBD2 (7 bases). Germline lookup yields CDR1 MGHRA and CDR2 YSYEKL. There are 15 residues in the CDR3. The V end was cut by 1 base, the J end by 0 bases, with 10 bases between. The CDR3 DNA reads TGCGCCAGCAGCCAAGGAGGGGGGGCCTCCTACGAGCAGTACTTC. Translating gives CASSQGGGASYEQYF.

This clonotype was observed a few times. The chain recombines TRBV14 with TRBJ2-3; TRBD2 is a possible D gene (5 bases). Germline CDR1 and CDR2: SGHDN and FVKESK. The V end was cut by 8 bases, the J end by 4 bases, with 19 bases between. The CDR3 contains 15 residues. The CDR3 nucleotides read TGTGCCAGCCGTACGGGGATCGGCACCGCAGATACGCAGTATTTT. Amino acid sequence: CASRTGIGTADTQYF.

Comment on this clonotype: This may arise from a read error, as a much more abundant clone is one base away. The chain carries TRBV7-9 and TRBJ1-2; D is unclear. This CDR3 spans 11 amino acids. Germline V CDR1 and CDR2: SEHNR, FQNEAQ (reference sequence). The CDR3 DNA reads TGTGCCAGCAGCTTAGACTATGACTACACCTTC. Its protein is CASSLDYDYTF.

This clonotype has a single count. This sequence joins TRBV12-3 or TRBV12-4 and TRBJ2-3; 9 bases map to TRBD1. V lost 8 bases to trimming and J lost 2 bases; unmatched junction nucleotides: 8. The CDR3 runs to 15 residues. CDR3: CASGTGTGNTDTQYF. As DNA, the CDR3 is TGTGCCAGCGGCACCGGGACAGGGAACACAGATACGCAGTATTTT.

The chain carries TRBV7-2 and TRBJ2-1; the D call may be TRBD1 or TRBD2 (6 bases each). CDR1 SGHTA and CDR2 FQGNSA come from the germline V gene. CDR3 length: 15 residues. V lost 3 bases and J 2 bases, leaving 11 bases between the germline ends. The CDR3 coding sequence is TGTGCCAGCAGCTTTCGCGGGACAACCTACAATGAGCAGTTCTTC. Encoded protein: CASSFRGTTYNEQFF. The entire variable domain, with the rest obtained from reference TRBV7-2 and TRBJ2-1, is as follows: GAGVSQSPSNKVTEKGKDVELRCDPISGHTALYWYRQSLGQGLEFLIYFQGNSAPDKSGLPSDRFSAERTGGSVSTLTIQRTQQEDSAVYLCASSFRGTTYNEQFFGPGTRLTVL.

The CDR3 here is CASSLGNRVGSMVIQYF. CDR3 in DNA: TGTGCCAGCAGCTTAGGGAACAGGGTTGGGAGCATGGTCATTCAGTACTTC. The V call is TRBV13, the J call TRBJ2-4; a possible D gene is TRBD1 (6 bases). CDR3 length equals 17 residues. Trimming cost V 0 bases and J 9 bases, with 21 bases left between them. Germline CDR1 and CDR2: PRHDT and FYEKMQ (reference sequence).

The chain employs TRBV29-1 and TRBJ1-2; D unresolved. The CDR3 has 14 residues. The ends were cut back, 3 bases at V and 5 bases at J, with 16 bases in the middle. CDR1 and CDR2 from the germline V gene are SQVTM and ANQGSEA. The DNA of the CDR3 is TGCAGCGTTGACCCCTCCTATCTACAGTATGGCTACACCTTC. This sequence encodes CSVDPSYLQYGYTF.

The V call is TRBV7-2, the J call TRBJ2-3, with D hard to call. CDR1 and CDR2 (germline): SGHTA, FQGNSA. With 6 bases removed from V and 6 bases from J, the gap between germline ends came to 19 bases. The CDR3 is 15 residues long. The CDR3 sequence: CASRSPTLGPDTQYF. The CDR3 DNA reads TGTGCCAGCAGATCCCCCACGCTCGGGCCGGATACGCAGTATTTT.

J is TRBJ1-1 and V is TRBV7-2; 9 nucleotides line up with TRBD1. The CDR3 contains 17 residues. The germline gives CDR1 SGHTA, CDR2 FQGNSA. V was pared by 4 bases and J by 1 base, with 10 bases of the junction left unmatched. This CDR3 reads CASSSAGQGRKNTEAFF. The CDR3 nucleotides read TGTGCCAGCAGCTCCGCGGGACAGGGTAGGAAGAACACTGAAGCTTTCTTT.

This clonotype has only a few counts. The rearrangement joins TRBV20-1 to TRBJ2-5, with 12 bases matching TRBD2. This CDR3 region has 17 residues. From germline, CDR1 is DFQATT and CDR2 SNEGSKA (reference sequence). Trimming at V came to 5 bases and at J to 7 bases, leaving 17 bases not matched to a gene. The CDR3 bases are TGCAGTGCTCCGACAGGGTCGACTAGCGGGAGTTGGGCGACCCAGTACTTC. Translation gives CSAPTGSTSGSWATQYF.

The chain uses TRBV29-1 and TRBJ1-1; the D gene is possibly TRBD1 (6 bases). V was trimmed by 3 bases and J by 4 bases, leaving 21 bases between them. Germline V gene lookup returns CDR1 SQVTM and CDR2 ANQGSEA. The CDR3 spans 16 residues. CDR3 DNA sequence: TGCAGCGTTGATGGGAGGGGGGCAACCGCGGTCACTGAAGCTTTCTTT. Protein: CSVDGRGATAVTEAFF.

The chain employs TRBV20-1 and TRBJ2-5; D possibly corresponds to TRBD1 (5 bases). The CDR3 contains 12 residues. Germline V gene sequence: CDR1 DFQATT, CDR2 SNEGSKA (reference sequence). Trimming left V 4 bases short and J 3 bases short, with 9 bases between. CDR3 DNA: TGCAGTGCTATGATACAGGAAGAGACCCAGTACTTC. Translated, it gives CSAMIQEETQYF.